At least ten counts were recorded for the clone carrying this T cell receptor beta chain. TCRdb called the reads again in MiXCR, with one record for every CDR3 protein. This sample yields about 240,000 distinct CDR3 sequences, of which around 6.4% are seen a single time; 6.5% belongs to the top ten. The V gene lost 2 bases and the J gene lost 4 bases, with 11 bases spanning the gap. The CDR3 totals 13 residues. The V gene's germline CDR1 is SQVTM and CDR2 ANQGSEA. The data were obtained in a study of T cell repertoires in cytomegalovirus infection. This clonotype was sampled from a human donor in good health (CMV status not recorded). Some clones in this sample may be carry-over from other donors' samples. The rearrangement links TRBV29-1 to TRBJ2-5, with TRBD1 as a possible D gene (6 bases). The sample taken for sequencing was PBMCs. The CDR3 nucleotides are TGCAGCGTTGAAACTGACAGGAGAGAGACCCAGTACTTC. The encoded protein is CSVETDRRETQYF.